Listed below are T cell receptor beta chains from one sample, sequenced in a study of CXCR3-negative and CXCR3-positive naive CD8 T cells. Reanalyzing the 5' RACE reads, TCRdb keeps one entry per CDR3 protein, without DNA. The table for this sample gives approximately 65,000 distinct CDR3 sequences. Sequencing used naive CXCR3+ CD8+ T cells from blood. These receptors came from a human donor in good health. Some clones in this sample may be carry-over from other donors' samples. The CDR3 runs from the conserved cysteine through the conserved F or W.

cdr3_aa: CASSPVLGETQYF
j_call: TRBJ2-5
v_call: TRBV7-3

cdr3_aa: CASSSWTVSYEQYF
j_call: TRBJ2-7
v_call: TRBV7-9

cdr3_aa: CASSPFGGGNEQFF
j_call: TRBJ2-1
v_call: TRBV7-3

cdr3_aa: CSVEGSGQGLGYTF
j_call: TRBJ1-2
v_call: TRBV29-1

cdr3_aa: CASSLLDGSYEQYF
j_call: TRBJ2-7
v_call: TRBV28

cdr3_aa: CSVENRDRDFYEQYF
j_call: TRBJ2-7
v_call: TRBV29-1

cdr3_aa: CASSQDNGIYNEQFF
j_call: TRBJ2-1
v_call: TRBV4-3

cdr3_aa: CASRAGPAEAFF
j_call: TRBJ1-1
v_call: TRBV25-1

cdr3_aa: CASSFRDRDTDTQYF
j_call: TRBJ2-3
v_call: TRBV11-2

cdr3_aa: CASSDSPDGTDTQYF
j_call: TRBJ2-3
v_call: TRBV6-4

cdr3_aa: CASSPLPGQGTDTQYF
j_call: TRBJ2-3
v_call: TRBV19

cdr3_aa: CSARERRLAYPPNHYEQYF
j_call: TRBJ2-7
v_call: TRBV20-1

cdr3_aa: CSARQKGAWQETQYF
j_call: TRBJ2-5
v_call: TRBV20-1

cdr3_aa: CASSLVWGLTGTGTTYEQYF
j_call: TRBJ2-7
v_call: TRBV7-9

cdr3_aa: CSAAAGAGETQYF
j_call: TRBJ2-5
v_call: TRBV29-1

cdr3_aa: CASSFNRAGDEQFF
j_call: TRBJ2-1
v_call: TRBV28

cdr3_aa: CASTFGRKIPSGALYNEQFF
j_call: TRBJ2-1
v_call: TRBV28

cdr3_aa: CSVEEVGALGTDTQYF
j_call: TRBJ2-3
v_call: TRBV29-1

cdr3_aa: CASSVGQFDQPQHF
j_call: TRBJ1-5
v_call: TRBV7-9